These T cell receptor beta chains were read from a single sample in a study of blood T cell repertoires in COVID-19. The assay was immunoSEQ multiplex PCR, and TCRdb's table has in-frame clones only and misses some. The data contain some 260,000 clones, approximately 89% of them singletons. The sequenced material came from peripheral blood. These receptors were taken from a woman under 40 with COVID-19, enrolled during active disease. The CDR3 runs from the conserved cysteine through the conserved F or W. The order of the fields is CDR3 length, clone size, D gene, V gene, J gene, CDR3 protein, CDR3 DNA. A D gene is named only where the DNA matches it firmly. Clone size is shown for a subset of rows, as once, few, many or a class of expanded clone.

cdr3_length: 11; clone_size: -; d_call: -; v_call: TRBV10-3; j_call: TRBJ2-1; cdr3_aa: CAISEFDEQFF; cdr3_nt: TGTGCCATCAGTGAGTTCGATGAGCAGTTCTTC
cdr3_length: 14; clone_size: -; d_call: TRBD2; v_call: TRBV3-1/TRBV3-2; j_call: TRBJ2-5; cdr3_aa: CASSQGTSEETQYF; cdr3_nt: TGTGCCAGCAGCCAAGGGACTAGCGAAGAGACCCAGTACTTC
cdr3_length: 14; clone_size: -; d_call: -; v_call: TRBV24-1; j_call: TRBJ2-3; cdr3_aa: CATRGYTNPDTQYF; cdr3_nt: TGTGCCACCCGCGGGTACACGAATCCAGATACGCAGTATTTT
cdr3_length: 13; clone_size: few; d_call: -; v_call: TRBV7-2; j_call: TRBJ2-1; cdr3_aa: CASSFDSSQKQFF; cdr3_nt: TGTGCCAGCAGCTTCGACTCCTCCCAAAAGCAGTTCTTC
cdr3_length: 12; clone_size: -; d_call: -; v_call: TRBV29-1; j_call: TRBJ2-5; cdr3_aa: CSVGPPGETQYF; cdr3_nt: TGCAGCGTGGGTCCGCCGGGAGAGACCCAGTACTTC
cdr3_length: 14; clone_size: -; d_call: TRBD1; v_call: TRBV11-2; j_call: TRBJ2-1; cdr3_aa: CASSWTGTYNEQFF; cdr3_nt: TGTGCCAGCAGCTGGACAGGGACCTACAATGAGCAGTTCTTC
cdr3_length: 11; clone_size: -; d_call: -; v_call: TRBV20-1; j_call: TRBJ1-1; cdr3_aa: CSASRDTEAFF; cdr3_nt: TGCAGTGCTAGTCGGGATACTGAAGCTTTCTTT
cdr3_length: 13; clone_size: -; d_call: TRBD1; v_call: TRBV2; j_call: TRBJ1-2; cdr3_aa: CASILDRGVGYTF; cdr3_nt: TGTGCCAGCATATTGGACAGGGGGGTTGGCTACACCTTC
cdr3_length: 14; clone_size: -; d_call: -; v_call: TRBV19; j_call: TRBJ1-2; cdr3_aa: CASSIPGIYYGYTF; cdr3_nt: TGTGCCAGTAGTATCCCAGGGATCTACTATGGCTACACCTTC
cdr3_length: 14; clone_size: -; d_call: -; v_call: TRBV28; j_call: TRBJ2-1; cdr3_aa: CATSAGSSYNEQFF; cdr3_nt: TGTGCCACTTCAGCTGGGAGTTCCTACAATGAGCAGTTCTTC
cdr3_length: 12; clone_size: -; d_call: -; v_call: TRBV6-2/TRBV6-3; j_call: TRBJ2-2; cdr3_aa: CASSFRGWELFF; cdr3_nt: TGTGCCAGCAGTTTCCGGGGATGGGAGCTGTTTTTT
cdr3_length: 14; clone_size: -; d_call: TRBD1; v_call: TRBV6-5; j_call: TRBJ2-7; cdr3_aa: CASSLKQGVGEQYF; cdr3_nt: TGTGCCAGCAGTTTAAAACAGGGGGTGGGCGAGCAGTACTTC
cdr3_length: 15; clone_size: few; d_call: TRBD2; v_call: TRBV6-2/TRBV6-3; j_call: TRBJ2-1; cdr3_aa: CASSYSPGLANEQFF; cdr3_nt: TGTGCCAGCAGTTACTCTCCGGGACTAGCGAATGAGCAGTTCTTC
cdr3_length: 14; clone_size: -; d_call: -; v_call: TRBV3-1/TRBV3-2; j_call: TRBJ2-4; cdr3_aa: CASSLLAGANIQYF; cdr3_nt: TGTGCCAGCAGCCTGCTCGCAGGGGCAAACATTCAGTACTTC
cdr3_length: 15; clone_size: few; d_call: -; v_call: TRBV9; j_call: TRBJ2-3; cdr3_aa: CASSVSVSRTDTQYF; cdr3_nt: TGTGCCAGCAGCGTTAGTGTCTCCCGCACAGATACGCAGTATTTT
cdr3_length: 13; clone_size: -; d_call: TRBD1; v_call: TRBV12-3/TRBV12-4; j_call: TRBJ2-1; cdr3_aa: CASSRQGAHEQFF; cdr3_nt: TGTGCCAGCAGTCGACAGGGGGCCCATGAGCAGTTCTTC
cdr3_length: 14; clone_size: once; d_call: TRBD1; v_call: TRBV30; j_call: TRBJ1-4; cdr3_aa: CAWSTNRGRGKLFF; cdr3_nt: TGTGCCTGGAGTACAAACAGGGGGCGCGGAAAACTGTTTTTT
cdr3_length: 15; clone_size: -; d_call: TRBD1; v_call: TRBV19; j_call: TRBJ2-2; cdr3_aa: CASRKGQQNTGELFF; cdr3_nt: TGTGCCAGTAGGAAGGGACAGCAGAACACCGGGGAGCTGTTTTTT
cdr3_length: 15; clone_size: -; d_call: -; v_call: TRBV6-2/TRBV6-3; j_call: TRBJ1-5; cdr3_aa: CASSRLTGNISPQHF; cdr3_nt: TGTGCCAGCAGTCGACTTACAGGGAATATCAGCCCCCAGCATTTT
cdr3_length: 13; clone_size: -; d_call: TRBD1; v_call: TRBV28; j_call: TRBJ1-2; cdr3_aa: CASRRQGYYGYTF; cdr3_nt: TGTGCCAGCAGGCGACAGGGGTACTATGGCTACACCTTC
cdr3_length: 13; clone_size: -; d_call: -; v_call: TRBV29-1; j_call: TRBJ2-3; cdr3_aa: CTGVDSPTDTQYF; cdr3_nt: TGCACCGGCGTGGACAGCCCTACAGATACGCAGTATTTT
cdr3_length: 17; clone_size: -; d_call: TRBD2; v_call: TRBV4-2; j_call: TRBJ2-1; cdr3_aa: CASSQDQGGGARNEQFF; cdr3_nt: TGTGCCAGCAGCCAAGATCAGGGCGGGGGGGCAAGGAATGAGCAGTTCTTC
cdr3_length: 15; clone_size: -; d_call: TRBD1; v_call: TRBV2; j_call: TRBJ1-2; cdr3_aa: CASKGQGPEVGGYTF; cdr3_nt: TGTGCCAGCAAGGGACAGGGCCCGGAGGTGGGAGGCTACACCTTC
cdr3_length: 12; clone_size: -; d_call: -; v_call: TRBV12-3/TRBV12-4; j_call: TRBJ1-1; cdr3_aa: CASRGTNTEAFF; cdr3_nt: TGTGCCAGCAGGGGGACTAACACTGAAGCTTTCTTT
cdr3_length: 16; clone_size: -; d_call: TRBD1; v_call: TRBV5-4; j_call: TRBJ1-6; cdr3_aa: CASSLDRGANNSPLHF; cdr3_nt: TGTGCCAGCAGCTTGGACAGGGGGGCAAATAATTCACCCCTCCACTTT
cdr3_length: 17; clone_size: -; d_call: -; v_call: TRBV11-2; j_call: TRBJ1-6; cdr3_aa: CASSFTPQGMGNSPLHF; cdr3_nt: TGTGCCAGCAGCTTTACCCCTCAGGGAATGGGAAATTCACCCCTCCACTTT
cdr3_length: 16; clone_size: -; d_call: TRBD1; v_call: TRBV7-2; j_call: TRBJ1-2; cdr3_aa: CASSFGNRGLNYGYTF; cdr3_nt: TGTGCCAGCAGCTTCGGAAACAGGGGCCTTAACTATGGCTACACCTTC
cdr3_length: 15; clone_size: -; d_call: TRBD2; v_call: TRBV20-1; j_call: TRBJ2-5; cdr3_aa: CSASEAGDDLETQYF; cdr3_nt: TGCAGTGCTAGTGAGGCGGGGGACGACTTGGAGACCCAGTACTTC
cdr3_length: 16; clone_size: few; d_call: -; v_call: TRBV18; j_call: TRBJ1-3; cdr3_aa: CASSPPGEFSGNTIYF; cdr3_nt: TGTGCCAGCTCACCACCCGGGGAGTTCTCTGGAAACACCATATATTTT
cdr3_length: 16; clone_size: -; d_call: TRBD1; v_call: TRBV2; j_call: TRBJ1-1; cdr3_aa: CASSDFTGTANTEAFF; cdr3_nt: TGTGCCAGCAGTGACTTCACGGGGACAGCGAACACTGAAGCTTTCTTT
cdr3_length: 14; clone_size: -; d_call: -; v_call: TRBV2; j_call: TRBJ2-3; cdr3_aa: CASGRTPVTDTQYF; cdr3_nt: TGTGCCAGCGGAAGGACACCTGTCACAGATACGCAGTATTTT
cdr3_length: 15; clone_size: -; d_call: TRBD1; v_call: TRBV27; j_call: TRBJ2-3; cdr3_aa: CASSSSDRGLATQYF; cdr3_nt: TGTGCCAGCAGTTCCTCGGACAGGGGGCTGGCTACGCAGTATTTT
cdr3_length: 15; clone_size: -; d_call: TRBD1; v_call: TRBV7-9; j_call: TRBJ1-4; cdr3_aa: CASSPIQGSNEKLFF; cdr3_nt: TGTGCCAGCAGCCCGATACAGGGGAGTAATGAAAAACTGTTTTTT
cdr3_length: 19; clone_size: -; d_call: -; v_call: TRBV19; j_call: TRBJ1-6; cdr3_aa: CASSPPGAGGLPYNSPLHF; cdr3_nt: TGTGCCAGTAGTCCACCGGGCGCCGGAGGTCTGCCCTATAATTCACCCCTCCACTTT
cdr3_length: 13; clone_size: -; d_call: -; v_call: TRBV9; j_call: TRBJ2-3; cdr3_aa: CASSARVVDTQYF; cdr3_nt: TGTGCCAGCAGCGCCCGAGTTGTGGATACGCAGTATTTT
cdr3_length: 17; clone_size: -; d_call: -; v_call: TRBV19; j_call: TRBJ1-5; cdr3_aa: CASSIARSRVSNQPQHF; cdr3_nt: TGTGCCAGTAGTATAGCCCGCTCCAGGGTTAGCAATCAGCCCCAGCATTTT
cdr3_length: 15; clone_size: -; d_call: -; v_call: TRBV19; j_call: TRBJ1-5; cdr3_aa: CASSISGQPNQPQHF; cdr3_nt: TGTGCCAGTAGTATCTCGGGACAACCCAATCAGCCCCAGCATTTT
cdr3_length: 14; clone_size: -; d_call: TRBD2; v_call: TRBV7-9; j_call: TRBJ2-7; cdr3_aa: CASSYSGGRYEQYF; cdr3_nt: TGTGCCAGCAGTTACAGCGGGGGGCGGTACGAGCAGTACTTC
cdr3_length: 15; clone_size: -; d_call: -; v_call: TRBV15; j_call: TRBJ1-2; cdr3_aa: CATSPRPLGVGGYTF; cdr3_nt: TGTGCCACCAGCCCCCGTCCGCTCGGGGTGGGTGGCTACACCTTC
cdr3_length: 13; clone_size: -; d_call: -; v_call: TRBV28; j_call: TRBJ2-7; cdr3_aa: CASTLVGNYEQYF; cdr3_nt: TGTGCCAGCACTCTAGTGGGTAACTACGAGCAGTACTTC